The 19 T cell receptor beta chains presented below share a single source sample, sequenced in a study of T cells after yellow fever vaccination. TCRdb re-derived calls from the 5' RACE reads in MiXCR, one entry per CDR3 protein. The sample has 450,000 to 550,000 distinct CDR3 sequences, about a fifth seen once; the top ten hold 15% to 20%. The source material was PBMCs, sampled 20 to 25 days after the first yellow fever vaccination. The receptors originated from a man between 18 and 29 years old who received the YFV17D yellow fever vaccine.

This clonotype was seen only a few times. This chain connects TRBV12-3 or TRBV12-4 to TRBJ1-3; D uncertain. V lost 6 bases to trimming and J lost 3 bases, with 9 bases between them. This CDR3 is 13 amino acids long. The CDR3 nucleotides read TGTGCCAGCAGCTCTGCGTTTGGAAACACCATATATTTT. Translated, it gives CASSSAFGNTIYF.

V gene TRBV2 combines with J gene TRBJ2-3; D is unclear. The CDR3 has 14 residues. From germline, CDR1 is SNHLY and CDR2 FYNNEI. V was clipped by 7 bases and J by 0 bases, with 11 bases between them. CDR3 sequence reads: CASKAASSTDTQYF. The CDR3 region has the DNA TGTGCCAGCAAAGCAGCCAGCAGCACAGATACGCAGTATTTT.

This clonotype occurred a few times. The V gene is TRBV29-1, the J gene TRBJ2-2, with D perhaps given as TRBD1 or TRBD2 (5 bases each). Germline values: CDR1 SQVTM, CDR2 ANQGSEA. V lost 4 bases, J lost 3 bases, and 9 bases lay in between. The CDR3 totals 13 residues. CDR3: CSVVGVDTGELFF. CDR3 coding DNA: TGCAGCGTTGTGGGGGTGGACACCGGGGAGCTGTTTTTT.

There are a few counts of this clonotype. The chain uses TRBV5-1 and TRBJ1-1, with a tentative D call TRBD1 (5 bases). The germline V gene encodes CDR1 SGHRS and CDR2 YFSETQ. With 6 bases removed from V and 1 base from J, the gap between germline ends came to 16 bases. The CDR3 length is 15 residues. The CDR3 here is CASTVSPGGNTEAFF. The CDR3 DNA reads as TGCGCCAGCACCGTCTCCCCGGGGGGGAACACTGAAGCTTTCTTT.

This clonotype appeared once. A read error may explain this, as a much larger clone is one base away. The gene calls are TRBV23-1 and TRBJ2-5, with a tentative D call TRBD2 (5 bases). TRBV23-1 is an open reading frame, and its role is uncertain. The CDR3 extends over 17 amino acids. Trimming shortened V by 0 bases and J by 3 bases, and 17 bases separated the two germline ends. The CDR3 nucleotides are TGCGCCAGCAGTCAATCGCCCGCGAGGGCCGGGAAAGAGACCCAGTACTTC. Encoded protein: CASSQSPARAGKETQYF.

This clonotype appeared a few times. The chain joins TRBV10-3 to TRBJ2-1, with 10 bases lining up with TRBD2. CDR3 size: 14 residues. Per germline, CDR1 ENHRY and CDR2 SYGVKD. The V and J ends lost 7 bases and 8 bases, in that order; junction bases with no gene match: 8. CDR3 sequence reads: CAIKAAGGGDEQFF. In nucleotides, the CDR3 is TGTGCCATCAAGGCAGCGGGGGGGGGTGATGAGCAGTTCTTC.

Many counts were recorded for this clonotype. A junction boundary mismatches the germline segment, possibly from a read error. The CDR3: CASSLVGGNTEAFF. The DNA for the CDR3 is TGTGCCAGCAGCTTAGTGGGGGGGAACACTGAAGCTTTCTTT. V usage is TRBV5-1 and J usage is TRBJ1-1, with TRBD1 as a possible D gene (5 bases). This CDR3 region has 14 residues. Germline V gene data show CDR1 as SGHRS and CDR2 as YFSETQ.

The V gene is TRBV9, the J gene TRBJ2-5; TRBD2 might be the D (6 bases). The CDR3 has 14 residues. The V end lost 1 base, the J end lost 5 bases, and 12 bases lay between the germline ends. Germline-derived CDR1 and CDR2 are SGDLS and YYNGEE. The CDR3 protein is CASSVQEGGETQYF. CDR3 sequence (DNA): TGTGCCAGCAGCGTACAGGAGGGCGGGGAGACCCAGTACTTC.

The V and J genes are TRBV4-1 and TRBJ1-4, with D unclear. Deletions cut 2 bases from V and 10 bases from J, with 23 bases between. This CDR3 spans 17 amino acids. Germline V gene sequence: CDR1 MGHRA, CDR2 YSYEKL. The CDR3 here is CASSQKVGGAYGGKLFF. The CDR3, as DNA: TGCGCCAGCAGCCAAAAGGTCGGCGGAGCCTACGGAGGAAAACTGTTTTTT.

J is TRBJ1-5 and V is TRBV12-3 or TRBV12-4, with 9 nucleotides matching TRBD1. The CDR3 covers 13 residues. Losses at the gene ends were 8 bases for V and 6 bases for J; bases not matched to a gene: 5. CDR3 sequence (DNA): TGTGCCAGCCAACAGGGGGCGATTCAGCCCCAGCATTTT. It specifies CASQQGAIQPQHF.

The CDR3 nucleotides read TGCAGCGTTAGGAGTTTAGCGGCTGGCACAGATACGCAGTATTTT. The encoded protein is CSVRSLAAGTDTQYF. This sequence joins TRBV29-1 and TRBJ2-3; D might be TRBD2 (6 bases). The CDR3 totals 15 residues. Germline V gene sequence: CDR1 SQVTM, CDR2 ANQGSEA. Trimming removed 5 bases from V and 1 base from J, with 16 bases in between.

This clonotype appeared a few times. The chain recombines TRBV6-5 with TRBJ1-1, with D unresolved. V dropped 5 bases and J dropped 4 bases, with 8 bases sitting between them. The CDR3 spans 12 residues. CDR1 and CDR2 from the germline V gene are MNHEY and SVGAGI. CDR3 amino acids: CASSREGTEAFF. Written as DNA, the CDR3 is TGTGCCAGCAGTCGGGAGGGCACTGAAGCTTTCTTT.

This chain's CDR3 is CASSSLTSGTDNEQFF. As DNA, the CDR3 is TGTGCCAGCAGTTCCTTGACTAGCGGGACAGACAATGAGCAGTTCTTC. V and J are TRBV12-3 or TRBV12-4 and TRBJ2-1; 11 bases agree with TRBD2. With 4 bases clipped from V and 5 bases from J, the junction kept 7 bases outside the gene matches. CDR3 length: 16 residues.

This clonotype came up a few times. The rearrangement joins TRBV20-1 to TRBJ1-5, with TRBD1 as a possible D gene (6 bases). CDR1 DFQATT and CDR2 SNEGSKA come from the germline V gene (reference sequence). The germline V and J ends were trimmed by 4 bases and 0 bases, with 13 bases remaining between them. The CDR3 sequence is 15 residues long. CDR3 in amino acids: CSAIAGTLSNQPQHF. CDR3 in DNA: TGCAGTGCTATTGCCGGGACACTTAGCAATCAGCCCCAGCATTTT.

The rearrangement uses TRBV29-1 and TRBJ1-6; no clear D gene. The germline gives CDR1 SQVTM, CDR2 ANQGSEA. V lost 4 bases, J lost 6 bases, and 10 bases lay in between. The CDR3 contains 13 residues. CDR3 nucleotide sequence: TGCAGCGTTGGTGAAGTGGGTAATTCACCCCTCCACTTT. This codes for CSVGEVGNSPLHF.

This clonotype was observed a few times. The chain is built from TRBV10-3 and TRBJ2-7; D uncertain. Trimming took 1 base from V and 6 from J, leaving 13 bases between them. The CDR3 is made up of 14 amino acids. Germline-derived CDR1 and CDR2 are ENHRY and SYGVKD. The DNA of the CDR3 is TGTGCCATCAGTGAGTATGACAACGTCCTCGAGCAGTACGTC. Translating gives CAISEYDNVLEQYV.

This sequence joins TRBV20-1 and TRBJ2-7; D gene unclear. CDR1 and CDR2 (germline): DFQATT, SNEGSKA (reference sequence). V gave up 3 bases and J gave up 1 base, with 7 bases separating them. The CDR3 is 12 amino acids. The CDR3, as DNA: TGCAGTGCTAGCCCTAGGTCCTACGAGCAGTACGTC. Translating it yields CSASPRSYEQYV.

The rearrangement links TRBV5-4 to TRBJ1-4; possible D gene TRBD1, 5 bases. Germline V gives CDR1 SGHNT, CDR2 YYREEE (reference sequence). The CDR3 runs to 16 residues. V was pared by 4 bases and J by 2 bases, with 15 bases between. CDR3 residues: CASSVRDRSTNEKLFF. The CDR3 DNA reads as TGTGCCAGCAGCGTACGGGACCGCTCGACTAATGAAAAACTGTTTTTT.

V is TRBV19 and J is TRBJ2-1; 9 bases map to TRBD2. This CDR3 is 14 amino acids long. V lost 7 bases, J lost 8 bases, and 9 bases stayed unmatched. CDR1 and CDR2 (germline): LNHDA, SQIVND (reference sequence). The CDR3 loop is CASTVASGVDEQFF. The CDR3 nucleotides are TGTGCCAGTACGGTTGCTAGCGGGGTTGATGAGCAGTTCTTC.